These 14 T cell receptor beta chains were sequenced from one sample in a study of T cell repertoires in cytomegalovirus infection (dated by TCRdb to 2018 to 2020). The reads were generated on an Illumina HiSeq 1500. TCRdb took the public reads, trimmed them with fastp at Q25, ran MiXCR for clone calling and kept in-frame beta chains. For every CDR3 protein sequence, its rows merge into one entry that carries the most common genes and DNA. This sample holds about 770,000 distinct CDR3 sequences; under 35% were observed only once. Less than 15% of the sample lies in the top ten. These TCRs are of unknown antigen specificity. Explained via the paper, the treatment or condition label denotes: in vitro stimulation with specific CMV peptide epitopes to enrich CMV-specific T cells. Specimen: cultured CD8+ T cells from PBMCs, collected from culture after CMV antigen stimulation. The receptors were sampled from a human donor in good health (CMV status not recorded). Some clones in this sample may be carry-over from other donors' samples.

This clonotype was picked up one time. This chain uses TRBV2 with TRBJ2-7, with D possibly being TRBD1 or TRBD2 (5 bases each). The CDR3 contains 16 residues. V dropped 2 bases and J dropped 4 bases, with 18 bases sitting between them. CDR1 and CDR2 (germline): SNHLY, FYNNEI. This CDR3 reads CASSELGPPREYEQYF. The CDR3 DNA follows: TGTGCCAGCAGTGAATTGGGGCCTCCAAGGGAGTACGAGCAGTACTTC.

The chain employs TRBV20-1 and TRBJ2-5; no clear D gene. The CDR3 covers 13 residues. The germline V and J ends were trimmed by 3 bases and 4 bases, with 12 bases remaining between them. CDR1 and CDR2 from the germline V gene are DFQATT and SNEGSKA (reference sequence). The CDR3 spells CSASQGLGETQYF. As DNA, the CDR3 is TGCAGTGCTAGTCAAGGGTTAGGAGAGACCCAGTACTTC.

V is TRBV2 and J is TRBJ1-2; TRBD1 matches 12 bases. CDR3 length: 16 residues. The V and J ends lost 3 bases and 5 bases, in that order; junction bases with no gene match: 7. Germline V CDR1 and CDR2: SNHLY, FYNNEI. This CDR3 is CASSEGQGAPIYGYTF. Here the CDR3 DNA reads TGTGCCAGCAGTGAGGGACAGGGGGCACCAATATATGGCTACACCTTC.

This sequence joins TRBV6-6 and TRBJ1-1, with 11 bases matching TRBD1. Germline V gene sequence: CDR1 MNHNY, CDR2 SVGAGI (reference sequence). Losses at the gene ends were 6 bases for V and 5 bases for J; bases not matched to a gene: 5. This CDR3 region has 14 residues. DNA of the CDR3: TGTGCCAGCAGCCCGGACAGGGGGCAAACTGAAGCTTTCTTT. This sequence encodes CASSPDRGQTEAFF.

The chain couples TRBV7-6 to TRBJ1-4; D remains ambiguous. The germline V and J ends were trimmed by 4 bases and 6 bases, with 15 bases remaining between them. Per germline, CDR1 SGHVS and CDR2 FNYEAQ. This CDR3 has 15 residues. The CDR3 nucleotides are TGTGCCAGCAGCTCCTCGGGTCCGCCTGATGAAAAACTGTTTTTT. It encodes CASSSSGPPDEKLFF.

This clonotype came up a few times. This chain uses TRBV27 with TRBJ1-5, with D hard to call. CDR3 size: 14 residues. Germline-derived CDR1 and CDR2 are MNHEY and SMNVEV (reference sequence). Trimming took off 5 bases at V and 3 bases at J, with 11 bases between the two ends. In DNA form, the CDR3 reads TGTGCCAGCAGTCCCTACAGTTTCAATCAGCCCCAGCATTTT. It specifies CASSPYSFNQPQHF.

A word on this clonotype: With a much larger clone just one base away, this may be a read error. The chain employs TRBV7-3 and TRBJ2-3; unclear D gene. The CDR3 length is 11 residues. Germline assignment: CDR1 SGHTA and CDR2 FQGTGA. Trimming took off 7 bases at V and 4 bases at J, with 6 bases between the two ends. This CDR3 reads CASTGSDTQYF. The DNA of the CDR3 is TGTGCCAGCACTGGGTCAGATACGCAGTATTTT.

V is TRBV10-3 and J is TRBJ2-2; maybe TRBD2 (7 bases). Germline CDR1 ENHRY, CDR2 SYGVKD. CDR3 length: 14 amino acids. Trimming removed 6 bases at V and 0 bases at J, with 8 bases between. CDR3 region: CAIRGGANTGELFF. The CDR3 DNA follows: TGTGCCATCAGAGGGGGGGCGAACACCGGGGAGCTGTTTTTT.

The rearrangement uses TRBV11-2 and TRBJ2-4; 11 bases align to TRBD2. CDR1 is SGHAT, CDR2 FQNNGV, per germline. The CDR3 extends over 16 amino acids. The ends lost 0 bases at V and 6 bases at J; junction bases unmatched: 4. CDR3 in DNA: TGTGCCAGCAGCTTAGAATCTAGCGGGGGGTCAAACATTCAGTACTTC. It specifies CASSLESSGGSNIQYF.

This clonotype showed up just a few times. V is TRBV27 and J is TRBJ1-5; TRBD1 aligns across 7 bases. Trimming removed 6 bases from V and 5 bases from J; junction bases left unmatched: 10. The CDR3 covers 15 residues. Germline V gene lookup returns CDR1 MNHEY and CDR2 SMNVEV (reference sequence). The CDR3 loop is CASRPLDRADQPQHF. The CDR3 bases are TGTGCCAGCAGACCTCTCGACAGGGCCGATCAGCCCCAGCATTTT.

In this sample, this clonotype turned up many times. The DNA for the CDR3 is TGTGCCAGCAGCTTACAGGAGACCCAGTACTTC. Translation gives CASSLQETQYF. J is TRBJ2-5 and V is TRBV7-6; D is uncertain. V lost 2 bases to trimming and J lost 5 bases, with 3 bases between them. The CDR3 has 11 residues. Germline CDR1 SGHVS, CDR2 FNYEAQ.

The chain carries TRBV5-1 and TRBJ2-2; D assignment may be TRBD1 or TRBD2 (5 bases each). Germline V gene data show CDR1 as SGHRS and CDR2 as YFSETQ. V gave up 6 bases and J gave up 7 bases, with 10 bases separating them. The CDR3 contains 12 residues. The CDR3 region has the DNA TGCGCCAGCACGGGGCCCGGCGGGGAGCTGTTTTTT. This codes for CASTGPGGELFF.

The rearrangement uses TRBV27 and TRBJ1-2, with D hard to call. This CDR3 has 15 amino acids. Trimming took off 0 bases at V and 2 bases at J, with 10 bases between the two ends. Germline V CDR1 and CDR2: MNHEY, SMNVEV (reference sequence). CDR3 in DNA: TGTGCCAGCAGTTTATCGTCAGAAGGAAACTATGGCTACACCTTC. Its translation is CASSLSSEGNYGYTF.

The chain is built from TRBV4-1 and TRBJ2-6; D is ambiguous. V gave up 1 base and J gave up 16 bases, with 8 bases separating them. The CDR3 extends over 11 amino acids. CDR1 and CDR2 (germline): MGHRA, YSYEKL. The CDR3 DNA reads as TGCGCCAGCAGCCAAGGGGTAAATCTGACTTTC. Its translation is CASSQGVNLTF.